These 25 T cell receptor beta chains originate from one sample sequenced in a study of shared clonotypes between healthy human individuals. The protocol was immunoSEQ multiplex PCR, while the TCRdb copy is restricted to in-frame clones and leaves out a portion. The sample carries fewer than 200,000 clones, approximately 60% recorded once. Sequences were obtained from memory CD4+ T cells sorted from blood. Subset described: CD45RA-negative fraction. The receptor source for this set is a man younger than 45 in good health.

The V call is TRBV20-1, the J call TRBJ1-1; 7 positions agree with TRBD1. With V trimmed by 5 bases and J by 5 bases, 2 bases remained unmatched. CDR3 size: 11 residues. Germline V gives CDR1 DFQATT, CDR2 SNEGSKA (reference sequence). The CDR3, as DNA: TGCAGTGCTTTCAGGGGGACTGAAGCTTTCTTT. Amino acids: CSAFRGTEAFF.

V is TRBV7-2 and J is TRBJ2-1; 7 bases agree with TRBD2. Germline loops: CDR1 SGHTA, CDR2 FQGNSA. The V gene end was trimmed by 3 bases and the J gene end by 10 bases; junction bases not matched to a gene: 9. CDR3 length: 14 residues. This chain's CDR3 is CASSLVGGRDEQFF. Here the CDR3 DNA reads TGTGCCAGCAGCTTGGTAGGTGGGAGGGACGAGCAGTTCTTC.

This clone has only a few counts. The V and J genes are TRBV5-1 and TRBJ1-2; weak D call: TRBD1 (6 bases). The CDR3 is 14 residues long. Germline V gene sequence: CDR1 SGHRS, CDR2 YFSETQ. V lost 4 bases, J lost 2 bases, and 12 bases lay in between. In DNA form, the CDR3 reads TGCGCCAGCAGCGCCGGACAGACCAACTATGGCTACACCTTC. This translates into CASSAGQTNYGYTF.

This clone showed up just a few times. The gene calls are TRBV30 and TRBJ2-7; D is possibly TRBD2 (5 bases). The CDR3 consists of 12 residues. Trimming cost V 8 bases and J 0 bases, with 11 bases left between them. CDR1 is GTSNPN and CDR2 is SVGIG in the germline V gene (reference sequence). CDR3 bases: TGTGCCGGACTTTTTCGCTCCTACGAGCAGTACTTC. Translation gives CAGLFRSYEQYF.

The chain links TRBV18 to TRBJ2-1; the match to TRBD1 covers 11 bases. This CDR3 region has 16 residues. The V segment lost 5 bases and the J segment 6 bases; nucleotides outside the gene matches: 9. Germline-derived CDR1 and CDR2 are KGHSH and LQKENI. The CDR3: CASSKGQGAGFNEQFF. The DNA for the CDR3 is TGTGCCAGCTCAAAAGGACAGGGGGCCGGCTTCAATGAGCAGTTCTTC.

The chain has TRBV4-2 and TRBJ2-2; D gene unclear. Germline V CDR1 and CDR2: LGHNA, YNFKEQ. With 4 bases removed from V and 1 base from J, the gap between germline ends came to 7 bases. The CDR3 has 14 residues. The CDR3 region is CASSLLLNTGELFF. The CDR3 region has the DNA TGTGCCAGCAGCCTTCTACTGAACACCGGGGAGCTGTTTTTT.

This clone has ten or more counts. The gene calls are TRBV28 and TRBJ2-7, with D maybe TRBD2 (7 bases). The V end was cut by 7 bases, the J end by 6 bases, with 19 bases between. The V gene's germline CDR1 is MDHEN and CDR2 SYDVKM. The CDR3 is 14 amino acids. The CDR3 sequence is CASTPGGTLGEQYF. The CDR3 bases are TGTGCCAGCACCCCGGGGGGCACCCTCGGCGAGCAGTACTTC.

The rearrangement uses TRBV11-2 and TRBJ2-2; D not resolved. Germline V gene lookup returns CDR1 SGHAT and CDR2 FQNNGV. The CDR3 length is 13 residues. The ends were cut back, 0 bases at V and 7 bases at J, with 6 bases in the middle. The CDR3 spells CASSLEPGGELFF. The CDR3 DNA is TGTGCCAGCAGCTTAGAACCCGGCGGGGAGCTGTTTTTT.

V is TRBV14 and J is TRBJ2-1, with TRBD1 matching over 7 bases. J gave up 3 bases and V 4 bases, and 3 bases lay outside the gene matches. This CDR3 contains 14 residues. Germline V gene lookup returns CDR1 SGHDN and CDR2 FVKESK. CDR3 in amino acids: CASSLRDSYNEQFF. CDR3 in DNA: TGTGCCAGCAGCCTTCGGGACAGCTACAATGAGCAGTTCTTC.

This clone has more than one count but fewer than ten. The genes are TRBV27 and TRBJ1-1; D perhaps matches TRBD1 (5 bases). The V end was cut by 2 bases, the J end by 6 bases, with 16 bases between. Germline V lookup: CDR1 MNHEY, CDR2 SMNVEV (reference sequence). This CDR3 is built from 15 residues. CDR3 bases: TGTGCCAGCAGTTTAGGGTGGGGACCCCCTGCTGAAGCTTTCTTT. Encoded protein: CASSLGWGPPAEAFF.

CDR3 residues: CATDNRQFLSYEQYF. The CDR3, as DNA: TGTGCCACCGATAATAGACAGTTTCTCTCCTACGAGCAGTACTTC. The gene calls are TRBV28 and TRBJ2-7, with D possibly matching TRBD1 (5 bases). Looked up from germline, CDR1 is MDHEN and CDR2 is SYDVKM. The CDR3 has 15 amino acids. With 10 bases removed from V and 0 bases from J, the gap between germline ends came to 19 bases.

This chain joins TRBV10-3 and TRBJ2-5; 7 nucleotides agree with TRBD1. The CDR3 runs 15 residues. The V segment lost 5 bases and the J segment 0 bases; nucleotides outside the gene matches: 6. The germline gives CDR1 ENHRY, CDR2 SYGVKD. The CDR3 reads CAISQGQMYQETQYF. In DNA, the CDR3 is TGTGCCATCAGTCAGGGACAGATGTACCAAGAGACCCAGTACTTC.

The chain has TRBV7-9 and TRBJ1-4; D might be TRBD1 (6 bases). V was trimmed by 7 bases and J by 4 bases, leaving 13 bases between them. Germline CDR1 reads SEHNR; CDR2 reads FQNEAQ (reference sequence). This CDR3 contains 14 residues. This CDR3 is CASTPDRYNEKLFF. For the CDR3, the DNA is TGTGCCAGCACCCCGGACAGATATAATGAAAAACTGTTTTTT.

This chain links TRBV29-1 with TRBJ2-7, with TRBD2 matching over 11 bases. Germline V CDR1 and CDR2: SQVTM, ANQGSEA. This CDR3 has 14 residues. V gave up 5 bases and J gave up 5 bases; unmatched junction bases: 8. CDR3: CSVFTSGRGDEQYF. The CDR3 nucleotides are TGCAGCGTTTTTACTAGCGGGAGAGGTGACGAGCAGTACTTC.

The chain carries TRBV29-1 and TRBJ2-1, with TRBD2 matching 14 bases. J lost 8 bases, V lost 4 bases, and 4 bases had no gene match. Germline CDR1 is SQVTM and CDR2 is ANQGSEA. The CDR3 runs 14 residues. The CDR3 DNA sequence: TGCAGCGTTGGGGGGACTAGCGGGAGTGATGAGCAGTTCTTC. Amino acids: CSVGGTSGSDEQFF.

The gene calls are TRBV7-9 and TRBJ2-3; no reliable D call. Per the germline V gene, CDR1 is SEHNR and CDR2 is FQNEAQ (reference sequence). Trimming removed 2 bases from V and 4 bases from J, with 7 bases in between. CDR3 length equals 13 residues. CDR3 nucleotides: TGTGCCAGCAGCTTATTCGGGTCAGATACGCAGTATTTT. It is translated as CASSLFGSDTQYF. Based on the CDR3 plus reference TRBV7-9 and TRBJ2-3, the full variable domain is DTGVSQNPRHKITKRGQNVTFRCDPISEHNRLYWYRQTLGQGPEFLTYFQNEAQLEKSRLLSDRFSAERPKGSFSTLEIQRTEQGDSAMYLCASSLFGSDTQYFGPGTRLTVL.

The chain has TRBV19 and TRBJ1-2; 7 nucleotides match TRBD1. The CDR3 runs 15 residues. CDR1 LNHDA and CDR2 SQIVND come from the germline V gene (reference sequence). J was trimmed by 2 bases and V by 6 bases; bases with no gene match: 9. CDR3 region: CASSPGGGGNYGYTF. CDR3 DNA sequence: TGTGCCAGTAGCCCAGGGGGGGGCGGCAACTATGGCTACACCTTC.

This clone was picked up a small number of times. The rearrangement joins TRBV28 to TRBJ1-2, with 8 bases matching TRBD1. This CDR3 spans 12 amino acids. Trimming at V came to 7 bases and at J to 8 bases, leaving 6 bases not matched to a gene. CDR1 and CDR2 (germline): MDHEN, SYDVKM. The CDR3 sequence is CASKSGTGGYTF. Written as DNA, the CDR3 is TGTGCCAGCAAGTCCGGGACAGGAGGCTACACCTTC.

The V and J genes are TRBV5-1 and TRBJ2-1; possibly TRBD1 or TRBD2 for D (5 bases each). V lost 4 bases and J 7 bases, leaving 9 bases between the germline ends. The germline CDR1 and CDR2 sequences are SGHRS and YFSETQ. There are 12 residues in the CDR3. CDR3 protein: CASSRDQNEQFF. The CDR3 DNA sequence: TGCGCCAGCAGCCGGGACCAGAATGAGCAGTTCTTC.

This rearrangement joins TRBV6-5 to TRBJ1-1, with 9 bases aligning to TRBD1. The ends lost 7 bases at V and 5 bases at J; junction bases unmatched: 8. Germline V gives CDR1 MNHEY, CDR2 SVGAGI. The CDR3 runs 14 residues. This chain's CDR3 is CASNRDRARTEAFF. CDR3 nucleotides: TGTGCCAGCAACCGGGACAGGGCGAGAACTGAAGCTTTCTTT.

The chain uses TRBV5-1 and TRBJ1-1; 7 nucleotides match TRBD1. V dropped 0 bases and J dropped 4; count of bases not matched to a gene: 12. CDR1 is SGHRS and CDR2 is YFSETQ in the germline V gene. This CDR3 region has 17 residues. The CDR3 sequence: CASSLAVTGSLSTEAFF. CDR3 in DNA: TGCGCCAGCAGCTTGGCCGTGACAGGGTCTTTGAGCACTGAAGCTTTCTTT.

As to this clone: Other DNA sequences of this sample code for an identical CDR3. The genes are TRBV10-2 and TRBJ2-7; 9 bases are a match to TRBD2. J lost 6 bases, V lost 8 bases, and 8 bases had no gene match. The CDR3 covers 13 residues. Per germline, CDR1 WSHSY and CDR2 SAAADI. The CDR3 DNA reads TGCGCCAGCGGGGGGCGGGAGGGCGGCGAGCAGTACTTC. Protein: CASGGREGGEQYF.

V is TRBV30 and J is TRBJ1-1; D remains ambiguous. This CDR3 spans 11 amino acids. The germline CDR1 and CDR2 sequences are GTSNPN and SVGIG (reference sequence). The CDR3 is CAISTGTEAFF. The DNA for the CDR3 is TGTGCAATCTCAACCGGGACTGAAGCTTTCTTT.

This clone came up many times. V and J are TRBV28 and TRBJ2-2; D may correspond to TRBD1 or TRBD2 (7 bases each). CDR1 and CDR2 from the germline V gene are MDHEN and SYDVKM. The CDR3 is 15 amino acids. V lost 3 bases, J lost 5 bases, and 13 bases lay in between. This CDR3 reads CASSFRQGGTGELFF. The CDR3 DNA reads TGTGCCAGCAGTTTTCGGCAGGGGGGGACCGGGGAGCTGTTTTTT.

The rearrangement joins TRBV2 to TRBJ2-1; 12 nucleotides line up with TRBD2. This CDR3 comprises 14 residues. In germline, CDR1 is SNHLY, CDR2 FYNNEI. V trimming: 6 bases; J trimming: 8 bases; junction bases outside the gene matches: 5. CDR3 DNA: TGTGCCAGCAGGACTAGCGGGAGATTGCATGAGCAGTTCTTC. Translating it yields CASRTSGRLHEQFF. Filled out from reference TRBV2 and TRBJ2-1, the complete variable domain reads EPEVTQTPSHQVTQMGQEVILRCVPISNHLYFYWYRQILGQKVEFLVSFYNNEISEKSEIFDDQFSVERPDGSNFTLKIRSTKLEDSAMYFCASRTSGRLHEQFFGPGTRLTVL.